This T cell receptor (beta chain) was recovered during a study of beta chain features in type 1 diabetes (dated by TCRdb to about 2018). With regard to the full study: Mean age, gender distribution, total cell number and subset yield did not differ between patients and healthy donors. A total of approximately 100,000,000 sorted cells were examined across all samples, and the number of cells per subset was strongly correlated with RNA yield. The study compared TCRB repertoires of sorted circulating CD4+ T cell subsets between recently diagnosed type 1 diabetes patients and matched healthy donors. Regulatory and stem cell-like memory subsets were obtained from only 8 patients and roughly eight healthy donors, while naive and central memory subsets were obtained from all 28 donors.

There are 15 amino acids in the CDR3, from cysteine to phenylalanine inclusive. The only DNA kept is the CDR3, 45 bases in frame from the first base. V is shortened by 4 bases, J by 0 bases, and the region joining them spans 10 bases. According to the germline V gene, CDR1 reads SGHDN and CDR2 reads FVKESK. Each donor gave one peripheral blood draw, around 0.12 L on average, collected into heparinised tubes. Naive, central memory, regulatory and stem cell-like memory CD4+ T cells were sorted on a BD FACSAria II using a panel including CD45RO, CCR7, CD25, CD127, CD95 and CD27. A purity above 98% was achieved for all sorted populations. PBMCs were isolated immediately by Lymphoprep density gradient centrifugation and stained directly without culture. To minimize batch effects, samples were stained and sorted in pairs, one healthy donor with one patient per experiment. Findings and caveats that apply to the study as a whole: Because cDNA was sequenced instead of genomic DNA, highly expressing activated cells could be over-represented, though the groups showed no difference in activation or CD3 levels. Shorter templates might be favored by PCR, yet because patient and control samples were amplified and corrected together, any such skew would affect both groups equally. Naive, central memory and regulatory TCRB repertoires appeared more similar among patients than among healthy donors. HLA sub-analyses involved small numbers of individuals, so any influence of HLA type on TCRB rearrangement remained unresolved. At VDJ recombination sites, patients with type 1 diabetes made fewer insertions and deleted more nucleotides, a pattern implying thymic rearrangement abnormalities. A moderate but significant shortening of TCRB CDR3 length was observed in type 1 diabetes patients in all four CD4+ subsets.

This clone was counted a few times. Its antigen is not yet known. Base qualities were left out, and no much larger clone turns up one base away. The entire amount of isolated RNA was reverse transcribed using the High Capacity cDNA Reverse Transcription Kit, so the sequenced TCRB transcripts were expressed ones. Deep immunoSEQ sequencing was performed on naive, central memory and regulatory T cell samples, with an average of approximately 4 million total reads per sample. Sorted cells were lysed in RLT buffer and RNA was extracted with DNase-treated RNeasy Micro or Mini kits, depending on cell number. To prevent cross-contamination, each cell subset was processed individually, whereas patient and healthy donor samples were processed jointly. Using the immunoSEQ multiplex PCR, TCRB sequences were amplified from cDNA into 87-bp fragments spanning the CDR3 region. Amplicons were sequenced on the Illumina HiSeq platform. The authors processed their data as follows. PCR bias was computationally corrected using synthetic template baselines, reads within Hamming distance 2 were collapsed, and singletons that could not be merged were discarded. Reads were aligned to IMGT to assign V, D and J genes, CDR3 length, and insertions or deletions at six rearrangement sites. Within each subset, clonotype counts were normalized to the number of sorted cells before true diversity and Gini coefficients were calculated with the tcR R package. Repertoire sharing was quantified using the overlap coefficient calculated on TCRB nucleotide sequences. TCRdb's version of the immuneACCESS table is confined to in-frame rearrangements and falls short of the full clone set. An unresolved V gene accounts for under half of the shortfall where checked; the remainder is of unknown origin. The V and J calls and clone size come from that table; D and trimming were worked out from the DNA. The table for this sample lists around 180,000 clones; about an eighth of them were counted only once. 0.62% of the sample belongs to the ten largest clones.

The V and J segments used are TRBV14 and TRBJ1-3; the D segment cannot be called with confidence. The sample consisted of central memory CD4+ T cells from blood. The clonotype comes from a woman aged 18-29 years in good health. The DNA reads TGTGCCAGCAGCCCTACATGGAGCTCTGGAAACACCATATATTTT. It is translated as CASSPTWSSGNTIYF. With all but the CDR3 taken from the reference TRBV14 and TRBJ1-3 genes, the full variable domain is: EAGVTQFPSHSVIEKGQTVTLRCDPISGHDNLYWYRRVMGKEIKFLLHFVKESKQDESGMPNNRFLAERTGGTYSTLKVQPAELEDSGVYFCASSPTWSSGNTIYFGEGSWLTVV.